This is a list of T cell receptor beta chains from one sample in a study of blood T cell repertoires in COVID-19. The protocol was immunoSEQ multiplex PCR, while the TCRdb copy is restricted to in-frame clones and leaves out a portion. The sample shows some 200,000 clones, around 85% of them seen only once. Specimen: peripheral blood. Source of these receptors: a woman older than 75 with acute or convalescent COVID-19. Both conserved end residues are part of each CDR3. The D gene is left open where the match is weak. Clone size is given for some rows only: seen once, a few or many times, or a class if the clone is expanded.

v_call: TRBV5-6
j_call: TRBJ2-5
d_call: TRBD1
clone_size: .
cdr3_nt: TGTGCCAGCAGCATCGGACAGGGGCAAGAGACCCAGTACTTC
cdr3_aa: CASSIGQGQETQYF

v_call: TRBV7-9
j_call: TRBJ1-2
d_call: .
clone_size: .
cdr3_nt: TGTGCCAGCAGCTTAGAACAGGGTTCAGATGGCTACACCTTC
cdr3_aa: CASSLEQGSDGYTF

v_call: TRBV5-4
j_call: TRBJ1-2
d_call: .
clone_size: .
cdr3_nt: TGTGCCAGCAGCCCCGACAGTAGCGGCTACACCTTC
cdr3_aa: CASSPDSSGYTF

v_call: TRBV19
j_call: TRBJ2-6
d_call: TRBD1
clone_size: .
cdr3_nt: TGTGCCAGTAGTCTCCGGGACAGGGGCTACGACTCTGGGGCCAACGTCCTGACTTTC
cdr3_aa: CASSLRDRGYDSGANVLTF

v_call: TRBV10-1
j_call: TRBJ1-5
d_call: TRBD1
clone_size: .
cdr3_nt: TGCGCCAGCGTGGGACAGGGGGGCAATCAGCCCCAGCATTTT
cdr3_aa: CASVGQGGNQPQHF

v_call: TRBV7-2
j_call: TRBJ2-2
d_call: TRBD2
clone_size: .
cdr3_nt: TGTGCCAGCCTAGCGGGAACGAACACCGGGGAGCTGTTTTTT
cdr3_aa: CASLAGTNTGELFF

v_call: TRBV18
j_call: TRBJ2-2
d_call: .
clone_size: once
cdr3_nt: TGTGCCAGCTCCCGGGGAGACACCGGGGAGCTGTTTTTT
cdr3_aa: CASSRGDTGELFF

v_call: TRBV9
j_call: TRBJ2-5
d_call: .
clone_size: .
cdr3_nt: TGTGCCAGCAGCGGACGGACTCAAGAGACCCAGTACTTC
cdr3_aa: CASSGRTQETQYF

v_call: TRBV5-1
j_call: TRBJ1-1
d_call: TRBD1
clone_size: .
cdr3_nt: TGCGCCAGCAGCCTTGAACAGGGGGGTACTGAAGCTTTCTTT
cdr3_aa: CASSLEQGGTEAFF

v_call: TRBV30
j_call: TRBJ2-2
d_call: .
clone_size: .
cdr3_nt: TGTGCCTGGAGTGAGGACAGCTCGAACACCGGGGAGCTGTTTTTT
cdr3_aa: CAWSEDSSNTGELFF

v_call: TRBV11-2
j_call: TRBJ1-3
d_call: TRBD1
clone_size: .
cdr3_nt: TGTGCCAGCAGCCCGGGACAGTTGATGCGAAACACCATATATTTT
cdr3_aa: CASSPGQLMRNTIYF

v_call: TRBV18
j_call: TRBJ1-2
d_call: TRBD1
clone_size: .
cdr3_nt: TGTGCCAGCTCACCCCCGGACAGGGGGCTACGGGGCTACACCTTC
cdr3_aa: CASSPPDRGLRGYTF

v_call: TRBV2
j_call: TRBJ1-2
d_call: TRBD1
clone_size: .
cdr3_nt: TGTGCCAGCAGCTGGGACAGGGACGCCTATGGCTACACCTTC
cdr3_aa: CASSWDRDAYGYTF

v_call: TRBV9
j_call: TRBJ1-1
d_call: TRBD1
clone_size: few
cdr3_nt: TGTGCCAGCAGCGTGCAGGGGGCAGGCACTGAAGCTTTCTTT
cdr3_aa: CASSVQGAGTEAFF

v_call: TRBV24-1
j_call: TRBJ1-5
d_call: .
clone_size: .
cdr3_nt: TGTGCCACCAGTGGCCGGACGGCGGGGCCCCAGCATTTT
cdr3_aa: CATSGRTAGPQHF

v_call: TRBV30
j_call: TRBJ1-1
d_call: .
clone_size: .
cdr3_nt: TGTGCCTGGAGTCTCGGACAGAGAAACACTGAAGCTTTCTTT
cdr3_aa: CAWSLGQRNTEAFF

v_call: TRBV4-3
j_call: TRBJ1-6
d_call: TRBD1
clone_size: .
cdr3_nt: TGCGCCAGCAGCCAAGATCCAGGGGGCGTCGATAATTCACCCCTCCACTTT
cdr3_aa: CASSQDPGGVDNSPLHF

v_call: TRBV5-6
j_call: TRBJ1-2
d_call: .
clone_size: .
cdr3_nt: TGTGCCAGCACCTCAACGACAGACTATGGCTACACCTTC
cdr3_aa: CASTSTTDYGYTF

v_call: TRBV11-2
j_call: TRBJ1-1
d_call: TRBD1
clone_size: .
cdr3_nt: TGTGCCAGCAGCTTAGATGGTAGGAGGGGGCGAAACACTGAAGCTTTCTTT
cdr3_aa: CASSLDGRRGRNTEAFF

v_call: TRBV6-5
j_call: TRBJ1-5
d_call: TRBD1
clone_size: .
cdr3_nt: TGTGCCAGCAGTCCCGGGACAGAGGCCAATCAGCCCCAGCATTTT
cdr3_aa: CASSPGTEANQPQHF

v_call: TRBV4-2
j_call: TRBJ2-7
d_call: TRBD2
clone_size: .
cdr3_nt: TGTGCCAGCAGCCAAGAATCCGTCCTAGCGGCTGCCTACGAGCAGTACTTC
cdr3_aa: CASSQESVLAAAYEQYF

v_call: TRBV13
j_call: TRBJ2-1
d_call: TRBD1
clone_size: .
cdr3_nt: TGTGCCAGCAGCTTAGCCTGGCAGGGGGCAGGGGAGCAGTTCTTC
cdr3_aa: CASSLAWQGAGEQFF

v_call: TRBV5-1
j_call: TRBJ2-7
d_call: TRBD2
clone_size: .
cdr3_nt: TGCGCCAGCAGCTTGGCCGGCGGACTAGCGGGAACCTACGAGCAGTACTTC
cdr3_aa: CASSLAGGLAGTYEQYF

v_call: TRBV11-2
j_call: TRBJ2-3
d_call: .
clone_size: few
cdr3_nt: TGTGCCAGCAGCTCTGGACTCTTTTCTAGCACAGATACGCAGTATTTT
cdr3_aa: CASSSGLFSSTDTQYF

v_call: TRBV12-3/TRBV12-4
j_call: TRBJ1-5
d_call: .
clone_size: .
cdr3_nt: TGTGCCAGCAGTCTTCTCGGGAATCAGCCCCAGCATTTT
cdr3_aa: CASSLLGNQPQHF

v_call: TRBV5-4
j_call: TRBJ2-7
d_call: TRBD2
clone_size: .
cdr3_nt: TGTGCCAGCAGCTCCGGGACTAGCGGTTCAGTCTACGAGCAGTACTTC
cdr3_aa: CASSSGTSGSVYEQYF

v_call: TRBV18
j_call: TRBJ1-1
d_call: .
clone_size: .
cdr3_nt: TGTGCCAGCTCACCCCCCCCGGGGTGGGGCACTGAAGCTTTCTTT
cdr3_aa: CASSPPPGWGTEAFF

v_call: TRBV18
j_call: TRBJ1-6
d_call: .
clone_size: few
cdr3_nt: TGTGCCAGCTCACAAGGGACTTGGGGGAGTAATTCACCCCTCCACTTT
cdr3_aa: CASSQGTWGSNSPLHF

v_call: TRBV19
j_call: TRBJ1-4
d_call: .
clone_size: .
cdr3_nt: TGTGCCAGTAGGGAGCGGGTCGGTACTGAAAAACTGTTTTTT
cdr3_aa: CASRERVGTEKLFF

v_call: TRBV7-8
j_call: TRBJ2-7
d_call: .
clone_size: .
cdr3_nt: TGTGCCAGCAGCCAGGGAGGCAGGCGGATCTCCTACGAGCAGTACTTC
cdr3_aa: CASSQGGRRISYEQYF

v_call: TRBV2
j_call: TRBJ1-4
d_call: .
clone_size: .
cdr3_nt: TGTGCCAGCAGTGATGGCAGGGCAAATGAAAAACTGTTTTTT
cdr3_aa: CASSDGRANEKLFF

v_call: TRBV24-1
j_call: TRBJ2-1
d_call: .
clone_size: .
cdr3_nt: TGTGCCACCAGTGGAGCCCAGGGCCACAATGAGCAGTTCTTC
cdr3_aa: CATSGAQGHNEQFF

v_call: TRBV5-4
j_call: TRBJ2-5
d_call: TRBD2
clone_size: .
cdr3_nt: TGTGCCAGCAGCGGGGAGGGGACCCAGTACTTC
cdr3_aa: CASSGEGTQYF

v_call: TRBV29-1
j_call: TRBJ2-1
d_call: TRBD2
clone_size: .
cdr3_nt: TGCAGCGCCGATGGGGGGGGCTCCTACAATGAGCAGTTCTTC
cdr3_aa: CSADGGGSYNEQFF

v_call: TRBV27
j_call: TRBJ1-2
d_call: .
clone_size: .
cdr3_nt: TGTGCCAGCAGTCCCCGGGGAGGGTATGGCTACACCTTC
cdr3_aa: CASSPRGGYGYTF

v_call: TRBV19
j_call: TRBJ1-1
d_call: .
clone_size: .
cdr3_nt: TGTGCCAGTAGTATGTGGGCCCAAGGAACTGAAGCTTTCTTT
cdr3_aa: CASSMWAQGTEAFF

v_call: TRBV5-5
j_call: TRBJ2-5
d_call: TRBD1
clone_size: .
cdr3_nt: TGTGCCAGCAGGCGAGACAGGGGGGCGGGAGAGACCCAGTACTTC
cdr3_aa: CASRRDRGAGETQYF

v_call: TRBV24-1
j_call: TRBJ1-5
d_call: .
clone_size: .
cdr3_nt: TGTGCCACCCCCCTTGGGGGCGGTAATAGCAATCAGCCCCAGCATTTT
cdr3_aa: CATPLGGGNSNQPQHF

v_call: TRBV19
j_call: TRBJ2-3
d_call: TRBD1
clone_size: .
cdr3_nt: TGTGCCAGTAGTATCAGAGGCAGGGGGCGCCCAGATACGCAGTATTTT
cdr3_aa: CASSIRGRGRPDTQYF

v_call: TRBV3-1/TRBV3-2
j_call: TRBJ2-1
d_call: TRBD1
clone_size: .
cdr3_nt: TGTGCCAGCAGCCAAAACACAGGGGCGGGTTCCTACAATGAGCAGTTCTTC
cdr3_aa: CASSQNTGAGSYNEQFF